The 18 T cell receptor beta chains in this list originate from one sample, sequenced in a study of human T cells and chemical hapten exposure. TCRdb fed the RACE reads into MiXCR, producing one record per CDR3 protein. This table holds about 120,000 distinct CDR3 sequences, approximately 12% found once. Documented time point: pre-sensitization, week 0. The treatment denotes: therapeutic diphenylcyclopropenone sensitization with weekly scalp DPC. The sequencing here drew on whole blood, taken in connection with sensitization to the hapten diphenylcyclopropenone (DPC). These receptor sequences come from a young woman with alopecia areata. Some clones in this sample may be carry-over from other donors' samples.

The V call is TRBV19, the J call TRBJ2-2, with D maybe TRBD1 (6 bases). The V and J ends lost 9 bases and 0 bases respectively, with 17 bases between them. This CDR3 region has 16 residues. Germline assignment: CDR1 LNHDA and CDR2 SQIVND (reference sequence). The CDR3 region is CASRAAGTTNTGELFF. CDR3 sequence (DNA): TGTGCCAGCCGAGCCGCCGGGACAACGAACACCGGGGAGCTGTTTTTT.

This chain links TRBV7-8 with TRBJ1-1, with D possibly matching TRBD1 (5 bases). There are 16 residues in the CDR3. Looked up from germline, CDR1 is SGHVS and CDR2 is FQNEAQ. With 4 bases removed from V and 2 bases from J, the gap between germline ends came to 17 bases. The DNA for the CDR3 is TGTGCCAGCAGCTCCCGCTTAGGGGTAGACAACACTGAAGCTTTCTTT. Protein: CASSSRLGVDNTEAFF. The whole variable domain, remainder taken from reference TRBV7-8 and TRBJ1-1, is GAGVSQSPRYKVAKRGQDVALRCDPISGHVSLFWYQQALGQGPEFLTYFQNEAQLDKSGLPSDRFFAERPEGSVSTLKIQRTQQEDSAVYLCASSSRLGVDNTEAFFGQGTRLTVV.

This clonotype came up many times. V gene TRBV30 combines with J gene TRBJ2-5; 7 positions match TRBD1. Germline CDR1 reads GTSNPN; CDR2 reads SVGIG (reference sequence). The CDR3 is 14 amino acids. Losses at the gene ends were 3 bases for V and 2 bases for J; bases not matched to a gene: 6. The CDR3, as DNA: TGTGCCTGGAGGGAAAGGGGGCAGCAAGAGACCCAGTACTTC. This gives the protein CAWRERGQQETQYF.

The rearrangement joins TRBV27 to TRBJ2-5; D gene uncertain. The CDR3 covers 15 residues. The V and J ends lost 0 bases and 0 bases respectively, with 8 bases between them. Germline V gene data show CDR1 as MNHEY and CDR2 as SMNVEV (reference sequence). CDR3 in DNA: TGTGCCAGCAGTTTATCATCATCGTACCAAGAGACCCAGTACTTC. Translation: CASSLSSSYQETQYF.

The chain joins TRBV28 to TRBJ2-1; the match to TRBD2 covers 10 bases. V shed 7 bases and J 9 bases; nucleotides not matched to a gene: 12. The CDR3 has 15 amino acids. The germline gives CDR1 MDHEN, CDR2 SYDVKM. The CDR3 DNA follows: TGTGCCAGCATCCTGAAGCGGGGGGGCATCAGTGAGCAGTTCTTC. Amino acid sequence: CASILKRGGISEQFF.

This clonotype was picked up a small number of times. One junction end does not reproduce the germline sequence, and a read error may be involved. The CDR3 DNA follows: TGCAGCGGTGAAGAGAACACCGGGGAGCTGTTTTTT. Translated: CSGEENTGELFF. The rearrangement joins TRBV29-1 to TRBJ2-2; D remains unclear. CDR1 is SQVTM, CDR2 ANQGSEA, per germline. The CDR3 has 12 amino acids.

The sample holds a few counts of this clonotype. The V and J genes are TRBV4-2 and TRBJ2-2, with a tentative D call TRBD1 (5 bases). This CDR3 contains 14 residues. V was cut by 4 bases and J by 6 bases, with 12 bases left in between. The germline V gene encodes CDR1 LGHNA and CDR2 YNFKEQ. This CDR3 reads CASSLRQLAGELFF. CDR3 nucleotide sequence: TGTGCCAGCAGCCTTCGACAGTTGGCCGGGGAGCTGTTTTTT.

The rearrangement joins TRBV4-3 to TRBJ2-4; 13 nucleotides line up with TRBD2. The V gene's germline CDR1 is LGHNA and CDR2 YSLEER. The ends lost 0 bases at V and 0 bases at J; junction bases unmatched: 11. This CDR3 is 21 amino acids long. CDR3: CASSQEWALAGGPLAKNIQYF. In nucleotides, the CDR3 is TGCGCCAGCAGCCAAGAATGGGCACTAGCGGGGGGGCCTCTAGCCAAAAACATTCAGTACTTC.

J is TRBJ2-7 and V is TRBV27; perhaps D is TRBD1 or TRBD2 (6 bases each). Trimming cost V 5 bases and J 5 bases, with 7 bases left between them. This CDR3 has 11 amino acids. Germline V lookup: CDR1 MNHEY, CDR2 SMNVEV (reference sequence). The DNA for the CDR3 is TGTGCCAGCAGTGGGGGGCACGAGCAGTACTTC. Amino acids: CASSGGHEQYF.

The chain joins TRBV20-1 to TRBJ1-1, with D possibly being TRBD1 (5 bases). CDR3 length equals 15 residues. The germline V gene encodes CDR1 DFQATT and CDR2 SNEGSKA (reference sequence). Deletions cut 0 bases from V and 4 bases from J, with 15 bases between. Written as DNA, the CDR3 is TGCAGTGCTAGAGAAGCCCCAGGGTTGGTCACTGAAGCTTTCTTT. This codes for CSAREAPGLVTEAFF.

Ten or more counts support this clonotype. This sequence joins TRBV9 and TRBJ2-2; a possible D gene is TRBD1 (5 bases). This CDR3 has 15 residues. Germline assignment: CDR1 SGDLS and CDR2 YYNGEE. Trimming pared 7 bases from V and 5 bases from J, leaving 18 bases between. The CDR3 coding sequence is TGTGCCAGCCCCGTAGTGCCAGGGAAGACCGGGGAGCTGTTTTTT. Encoded protein: CASPVVPGKTGELFF. The full variable domain, with the rest looked up from reference TRBV9 and TRBJ2-2, is DSGVTQTPKHLITATGQRVTLRCSPRSGDLSVYWYQQSLDQGLQFLIQYYNGEERAKGNILERFSAQQFPDLHSELNLSSLELGDSALYFCASPVVPGKTGELFFGEGSRLTVL.

This clonotype was seen more than once but under ten times. The rearrangement uses TRBV29-1 and TRBJ2-2; D unclear. This CDR3 contains 11 residues. Trimming cost V 4 bases and J 1 base, with 1 base left between them. Per germline, CDR1 SQVTM and CDR2 ANQGSEA. The CDR3 nucleotides read TGCAGCGTTGGGAACACCGGGGAGCTGTTTTTT. Protein product: CSVGNTGELFF.

The chain combines TRBV7-9 with TRBJ1-4, with D tentatively TRBD1 (6 bases). The germline V gene has CDR1 SEHNR and CDR2 FQNEAQ (reference sequence). V shed 1 base and J shed 5 bases, with 17 bases lying between them. This CDR3 region has 17 residues. CDR3 region: CASSLGQVLSTNEKLFF. CDR3 coding DNA: TGTGCCAGCAGCTTAGGACAGGTACTCTCTACAAATGAAAAACTGTTTTTT.

This clonotype has more than one count but fewer than ten. This chain links TRBV6-2 or TRBV6-3 with TRBJ1-1; D remains ambiguous. This CDR3 is built from 13 residues. Trimming pared 6 bases from V and 1 base from J, leaving 9 bases between. Germline V gives CDR1 MNHEY, CDR2 SVGEGT. This CDR3 reads CASSHRENTEAFF. The CDR3 DNA is TGTGCCAGCAGCCACCGGGAGAACACTGAAGCTTTCTTT.

J is TRBJ1-5 and V is TRBV18, with D uncertain. Trimming took 6 bases from V and 4 from J, leaving 10 bases between them. The V gene's germline CDR1 is KGHSH and CDR2 LQKENI. The CDR3 loop spans 13 amino acids. The CDR3 DNA is TGTGCCAGCTCTCAAAACATGAATCAGCCCCAGCATTTT. This encodes CASSQNMNQPQHF.

This clonotype has only a few counts. Here the CDR3 reads CASSPRGDGEIYGYTF. CDR3 bases: TGTGCCAGCTCACCACGTGGGGATGGGGAAATCTATGGCTACACCTTC. The chain employs TRBV18 and TRBJ1-2; D is unresolved. The length of the CDR3 is 16 residues. Germline V gene data show CDR1 as KGHSH and CDR2 as LQKENI. Trimming stripped 1 base from V and 4 bases from J, with 16 bases between.

Comment on this clonotype: An end of the junction does not agree with germline; a read error may underlie this. The chain has TRBV15 and TRBJ2-7, with D perhaps matching TRBD1 (6 bases). Germline V gives CDR1 LNHNV, CDR2 YYDKDF (reference sequence). The CDR3 sequence is 13 residues long. CDR3 sequence: CATSRLQGYVQYF. The CDR3 DNA follows: TGTGCCACCAGCAGGTTACAGGGCTACGTGCAGTACTTC.

V is TRBV6-2 or TRBV6-3 and J is TRBJ2-3, with 7 bases lining up with TRBD2. Germline trimming cut 6 bases from V and 6 bases from J; bases unmatched to any gene: 9. The CDR3 covers 14 residues. Germline assignment: CDR1 MNHEY and CDR2 SVGEGT. CDR3 bases: TGTGCCAGCAGCCGCCGGGGGGACTATGATACGCAGTATTTT. Amino acid sequence: CASSRRGDYDTQYF.